The 19 T cell receptor beta chains presented below share a single source sample, sequenced in a study of blood T cell repertoires in COVID-19. The data were produced by immunoSEQ multiplex PCR, yet TCRdb's version contains in-frame clones alone and is incomplete. The sample lists 200,000 to 250,000 clones, about 83% seen once, with about 7.3% in the top ten. The source material was peripheral blood. The receptors come from a woman in her fifties or sixties with active or convalescent COVID-19.

The chain has TRBV29-1 and TRBJ2-7, with 9 bases that match TRBD2. This CDR3 is 14 amino acids long. Trimming took 7 bases from V and 0 from J; bases not matched to a gene: 7. Germline CDR1 and CDR2: SQVTM and ANQGSEA. The CDR3 DNA reads TGCAGCGACCCCGCGGGGGGGCACTCCTACGAGCAGTACGTC. Translating it yields CSDPAGGHSYEQYV.

The V gene is TRBV27, the J gene TRBJ1-2; 9 nucleotides match TRBD1. Germline V gives CDR1 MNHEY, CDR2 SMNVEV (reference sequence). V lost 1 base, J lost 2 bases, and 2 bases stayed unmatched. The CDR3 runs to 15 residues. Written as DNA, the CDR3 is TGTGCCAGCAGTTTATTGGGACAGGGAAACTATGGCTACACCTTC. Translating gives CASSLLGQGNYGYTF.

The chain combines TRBV27 with TRBJ2-5, with D possibly being TRBD2 (5 bases). V lost 5 bases and J lost 6, with 19 bases in between. This CDR3 comprises 15 residues. In germline, CDR1 is MNHEY, CDR2 SMNVEV (reference sequence). CDR3 bases: TGTGCCAGCAGTCCCCCGGACTGGCTGGGGAAGACCCAGTACTTC. Amino acids: CASSPPDWLGKTQYF.

The V gene is TRBV6-5, the J gene TRBJ2-7, with TRBD2 matching 8 bases. Germline trimming cut 7 bases from V and 4 bases from J; bases unmatched to any gene: 12. Germline assignment: CDR1 MNHEY and CDR2 SVGAGI. CDR3 length: 15 residues. The CDR3 DNA reads as TGTGCCAGCATGGGAGACGTTAGCGGGACGTACGAGCAGTACTTC. Protein product: CASMGDVSGTYEQYF.

This clone was counted only a few times. The chain couples TRBV20-1 to TRBJ1-5; the match to TRBD1 covers 10 bases. The V gene's germline CDR1 is DFQATT and CDR2 SNEGSKA (reference sequence). V lost 3 bases, J lost 6 bases, and 2 bases stayed unmatched. CDR3 length: 13 amino acids. The CDR3 DNA reads as TGCAGTGCTAGTCGGACAGGGGGTCAGCCCCAGCATTTT. Translation gives CSASRTGGQPQHF.

The V and J genes are TRBV29-1 and TRBJ1-2, with D maybe TRBD1 (6 bases). This CDR3 has 13 residues. Germline V gives CDR1 SQVTM, CDR2 ANQGSEA. The V end lost 4 bases, the J end lost 4 bases, and 13 bases lay between the germline ends. CDR3 protein: CSVVGDILYGYTF. The CDR3 nucleotides read TGCAGCGTTGTGGGGGACATTCTCTATGGCTACACCTTC.

J is TRBJ1-1 and V is TRBV23-1; possibly TRBD1 for D (6 bases). Being an ORF, TRBV23-1 has a function that is uncertain. V was trimmed by 8 bases and J by 6 bases, leaving 19 bases between them. The CDR3 totals 14 residues. CDR3 in DNA: TGCGCCAGCCTAGGTAGGGGGACGTGGTCTGAAGCTTTCTTT. It specifies CASLGRGTWSEAFF.

This clone was found a few times. This chain joins TRBV7-2 and TRBJ1-2, with a possible D match to TRBD1 (6 bases). The germline CDR1 and CDR2 sequences are SGHTA and FQGNSA. CDR3 length: 16 amino acids. Trimming left V 4 bases short and J 2 bases short, with 17 bases between. CDR3 region: CASSSPQTTGNYGYTF. CDR3 DNA: TGTGCCAGCAGCTCCCCCCAAACAACAGGGAACTATGGCTACACCTTC.

The J gene is TRBJ2-1, the V gene TRBV27, with 8 bases aligning to TRBD2. The CDR3 totals 17 residues. J lost 2 bases, V lost 5 bases, and 11 bases had no gene match. Germline loops: CDR1 MNHEY, CDR2 SMNVEV (reference sequence). Written as DNA, the CDR3 is TGTGCCAGCAGTGGGCCTACTAGCGGATACACCTACAATGAGCAGTTCTTC. Translated: CASSGPTSGYTYNEQFF.

This chain uses TRBV6-5 with TRBJ2-1; D is perhaps TRBD2 (6 bases). The CDR3 extends over 13 amino acids. Trimming left V 0 bases short and J 6 bases short, with 6 bases between. The germline V gene has CDR1 MNHEY and CDR2 SVGAGI. This chain's CDR3 is CASSYSSGNEQFF. CDR3 coding DNA: TGTGCCAGCAGTTACTCTAGCGGCAATGAGCAGTTCTTC.

The gene calls are TRBV10-3 and TRBJ1-1; TRBD1 is a possible D gene (5 bases). V lost 8 bases to trimming and J lost 3 bases, with 10 bases between them. This CDR3 has 12 amino acids. Germline V gene sequence: CDR1 ENHRY, CDR2 SYGVKD. CDR3 DNA: TGTGCCATCGGGCTAGGGGACACTGAAGCTTTCTTT. Translated, it gives CAIGLGDTEAFF.

The V gene is TRBV27, the J gene TRBJ2-5; D may be TRBD1 (5 bases). Trimming took 4 bases from V and 1 from J, leaving 13 bases between them. The CDR3 is 15 residues long. Germline V CDR1 and CDR2: MNHEY, SMNVEV (reference sequence). This CDR3 is CASSSYGATQETQYF. The CDR3, as DNA: TGTGCCAGCAGTTCCTATGGGGCGACCCAAGAGACCCAGTACTTC.

This clone was seen a few times. V and J are TRBV28 and TRBJ1-1; D unclear. The germline V gene has CDR1 MDHEN and CDR2 SYDVKM. The CDR3 is made up of 14 amino acids. Trimming cost V 6 bases and J 1 base, with 12 bases left between them. This CDR3 is CASRGAHRNTEAFF. The CDR3 DNA sequence: TGTGCCAGCAGGGGAGCTCATAGGAACACTGAAGCTTTCTTT.

This chain joins TRBV14 and TRBJ2-1, with D possibly matching TRBD2 (6 bases). V was trimmed by 2 bases and J by 6 bases, leaving 17 bases between them. The CDR3 is 16 amino acids. Germline V gene data show CDR1 as SGHDN and CDR2 as FVKESK. CDR3 loop: CASSQTTGTVLNEQFF. DNA for the CDR3: TGTGCCAGCAGCCAAACTACCGGGACTGTCCTCAATGAGCAGTTCTTC.

The chain carries TRBV2 and TRBJ1-2; D is ambiguous. Germline assignment: CDR1 SNHLY and CDR2 FYNNEI. V gave up 4 bases and J gave up 2 bases, with 11 bases separating them. The CDR3 has 14 residues. The CDR3 coding sequence is TGTGCCAGCAGTGTCGAGGGTGCCAACTATGGCTACACCTTC. It is translated as CASSVEGANYGYTF.

The V and J genes are TRBV5-6 and TRBJ1-2; D not resolved. The germline CDR1 and CDR2 sequences are SGHDT and YYEEEE. This CDR3 is built from 15 residues. Trimming took off 2 bases at V and 0 bases at J, with 11 bases between the two ends. CDR3 coding DNA: TGTGCCAGCAGCTTTAGTGGAGGAGCTAACTATGGCTACACCTTC. This gives the protein CASSFSGGANYGYTF.

V usage is TRBV28 and J usage is TRBJ2-3; the D gene is possibly TRBD2 (6 bases). The CDR3 runs to 14 residues. Trimming cost V 5 bases and J 0 bases, with 9 bases left between them. The germline CDR1 and CDR2 sequences are MDHEN and SYDVKM. In nucleotides, the CDR3 is TGTGCCAGCAGTGGAGGGCATAGCACAGATACGCAGTATTTT. Protein sequence: CASSGGHSTDTQYF. The variable domain in full, completed from reference TRBV28 and TRBJ2-3, reads DVKVTQSSRYLVKRTGEKVFLECVQDMDHENMFWYRQDPGLGLRLIYFSYDVKMKEKGDIPEGYSVSREKKERFSLILESASTNQTSMYLCASSGGHSTDTQYFGPGTRLTVL.

CDR3 DNA sequence: TGTGCCAGTAGTATGGGGGCTAACTCCTACGAGCAGTACTTC. The encoded protein is CASSMGANSYEQYF. The chain joins TRBV19 to TRBJ2-7; D is possibly TRBD1 (6 bases). The CDR3 covers 14 residues. Trimming removed 3 bases from V and 0 bases from J, with 9 bases in between. The germline CDR1 and CDR2 sequences are LNHDA and SQIVND (reference sequence). Together with reference TRBV19 and TRBJ2-7, the CDR3 gives the full variable domain: DGGITQSPKYLFRKEGQNVTLSCEQNLNHDAMYWYRQDPGQGLRLIYYSQIVNDFQKGDIAEGYSVSREKKESFPLTVTSAQKNPTAFYLCASSMGANSYEQYFGPGTRLTVT.

In nucleotides, the CDR3 is TGTGCCACCAGCCCCTCGGGTAATGAGCAGTTCTTC. Residues: CATSPSGNEQFF. V gene TRBV15 combines with J gene TRBJ2-1; D gene ambiguous. The CDR3 totals 12 residues. The V end was cut by 5 bases, the J end by 7 bases, with 9 bases between. In germline, CDR1 is LNHNV, CDR2 YYDKDF (reference sequence).